The 10 T cell receptor beta chains presented below share a single source sample, sequenced in a study of blood T cell repertoires in COVID-19. The data were produced by immunoSEQ multiplex PCR, yet TCRdb's version contains in-frame clones alone and is incomplete. This sample yields some 220,000 clones, of which approximately 84% are seen a single time; around 3% belongs to the top ten. The sequenced material came from peripheral blood. The receptor source for this set is a woman under 40 who had recovered from COVID-19.

The chain couples TRBV3-1 (or the pseudogene TRBV3-2) to TRBJ2-4; D may be TRBD2 (6 bases). Between the trimmed V and J ends, which lost 0 bases and 2 bases, there was a span of 20 bases. The CDR3 has 19 residues. CDR1 and CDR2 from the germline V gene are LGHDT and YNNKEL (reference sequence). The CDR3 loop reads CASSQDVGGLLGTKNIQYF. As DNA, the CDR3 is TGTGCCAGCAGCCAAGATGTGGGAGGACTACTTGGTACCAAAAACATTCAGTACTTC.

The V and J genes are TRBV3-1 (or the pseudogene TRBV3-2) and TRBJ1-1; TRBD1 matches 10 bases. Per the germline V gene, CDR1 is LGHDT and CDR2 is YNNKEL (reference sequence). The trim removed 3 bases at V and 1 base at J, leaving 2 bases unmatched. The CDR3 is made up of 15 amino acids. The CDR3 loop reads CASSHWTGGNTEAFF. The CDR3 bases are TGTGCCAGCAGCCATTGGACAGGGGGGAACACTGAAGCTTTCTTT.

J is TRBJ1-3 and V is TRBV28; a weak D match, TRBD1 (5 bases). CDR1 is MDHEN, CDR2 SYDVKM, per germline. Trimming removed 8 bases from V and 4 bases from J, with 18 bases in between. CDR3 length: 15 amino acids. CDR3 in amino acids: CASRPPGVGGNTIYF. The CDR3 DNA reads TGTGCCAGCCGGCCCCCGGGGGTGGGGGGAAACACCATATATTTT.

The gene calls are TRBV5-1 and TRBJ2-3, with 15 bases fitting TRBD2. Trimming removed 4 bases from V and 6 bases from J; junction bases left unmatched: 12. From germline, CDR1 is SGHRS and CDR2 YFSETQ. The CDR3 runs to 18 residues. The chain's CDR3 is CASSTGQGGLAGGDTQYF. CDR3 sequence (DNA): TGCGCCAGCAGCACGGGACAGGGTGGACTAGCGGGAGGGGATACGCAGTATTTT.

The chain combines TRBV3-1 (or the pseudogene TRBV3-2) with TRBJ1-2, with D tentatively TRBD1 (5 bases). V was trimmed by 3 bases and J by 4 bases, leaving 15 bases between them. Germline V CDR1 and CDR2: LGHDT, YNNKEL (reference sequence). The CDR3 contains 15 residues. The CDR3 reads CASSQGGRGGYGYTF. CDR3 nucleotides: TGTGCCAGCAGCCAGGGAGGACGGGGCGGCTATGGCTACACCTTC.

The chain is built from TRBV15 and TRBJ2-7; 7 positions match TRBD1. This CDR3 comprises 16 residues. J gave up 1 base and V 1 base, and 7 bases lay outside the gene matches. Per germline, CDR1 LNHNV and CDR2 YYDKDF (reference sequence). As DNA, the CDR3 is TGTGCCACCAGCAGAGGGATTACAGGGGCTTCCTACGAGCAGTACTTC. Its translation: CATSRGITGASYEQYF.

V and J are TRBV19 and TRBJ2-1; D not resolved. Germline CDR1 LNHDA, CDR2 SQIVND (reference sequence). The CDR3 is made up of 12 amino acids. V lost 3 bases and J 8 bases, leaving 8 bases between the germline ends. The chain's CDR3 is CASSMAQDEQFF. In nucleotides, the CDR3 is TGTGCCAGTAGTATGGCCCAGGATGAGCAGTTCTTC.

The chain joins TRBV6-5 to TRBJ2-1, with TRBD2 as a possible D gene (5 bases). Trimming shortened V by 5 bases and J by 2 bases, and 10 bases separated the two germline ends. The CDR3 length is 14 residues. The germline CDR1 and CDR2 sequences are MNHEY and SVGAGI. CDR3 coding DNA: TGTGCCAGCAGTACTAGTAACCCCTACAATGAGCAGTTCTTC. Amino acids: CASSTSNPYNEQFF.

The chain recombines TRBV10-3 with TRBJ2-3; possible D gene TRBD2, 7 bases. The CDR3 runs 15 residues. V lost 6 bases and J 2 bases, leaving 15 bases between the germline ends. Germline values: CDR1 ENHRY, CDR2 SYGVKD. The CDR3 nucleotides are TGTGCCATCAGACAGGGCGGGGGTCTCACAGATACGCAGTATTTT. This translates into CAIRQGGGLTDTQYF.

The V call is TRBV19, the J call TRBJ2-1; TRBD2 is a possible D gene (6 bases). The CDR3 totals 15 residues. Trimming shortened V by 1 base and J by 8 bases, and 15 bases separated the two germline ends. Germline CDR1 is LNHDA and CDR2 is SQIVND (reference sequence). The chain's CDR3 is CASSIAGPREDEQFF. The CDR3 coding sequence is TGTGCCAGTAGTATAGCAGGCCCTAGGGAGGATGAGCAGTTCTTC. Based on the CDR3 plus reference TRBV19 and TRBJ2-1, the full variable domain is DGGITQSPKYLFRKEGQNVTLSCEQNLNHDAMYWYRQDPGQGLRLIYYSQIVNDFQKGDIAEGYSVSREKKESFPLTVTSAQKNPTAFYLCASSIAGPREDEQFFGPGTRLTVL.